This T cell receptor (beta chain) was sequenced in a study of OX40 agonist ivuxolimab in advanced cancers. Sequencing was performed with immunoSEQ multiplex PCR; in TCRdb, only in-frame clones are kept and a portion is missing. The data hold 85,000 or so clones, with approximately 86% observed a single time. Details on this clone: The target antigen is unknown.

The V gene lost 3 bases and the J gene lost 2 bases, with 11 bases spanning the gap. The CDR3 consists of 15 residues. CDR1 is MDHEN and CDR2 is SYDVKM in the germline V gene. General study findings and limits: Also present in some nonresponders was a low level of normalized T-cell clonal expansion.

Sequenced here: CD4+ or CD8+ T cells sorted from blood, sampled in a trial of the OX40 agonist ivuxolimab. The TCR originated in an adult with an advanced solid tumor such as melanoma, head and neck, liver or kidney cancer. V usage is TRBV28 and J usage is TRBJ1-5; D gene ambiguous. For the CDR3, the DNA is TGTGCCAGCAGTTTGTCCGCCGGAGGCAATCAGCCCCAGCATTTT. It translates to CASSLSAGGNQPQHF.